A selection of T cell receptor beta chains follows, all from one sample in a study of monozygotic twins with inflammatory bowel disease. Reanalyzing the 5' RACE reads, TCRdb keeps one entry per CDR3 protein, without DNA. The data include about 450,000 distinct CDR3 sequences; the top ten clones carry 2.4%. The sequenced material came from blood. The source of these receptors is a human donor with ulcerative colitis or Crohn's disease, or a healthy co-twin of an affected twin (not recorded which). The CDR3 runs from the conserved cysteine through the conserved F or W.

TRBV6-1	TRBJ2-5	CASSLDGGLLQETQYF
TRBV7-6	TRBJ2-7	CASSLGWGNEQYF
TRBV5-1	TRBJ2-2	CASSPRTNTGELFF
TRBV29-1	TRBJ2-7	CSVVRDRVNYEQYF
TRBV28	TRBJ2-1	CASSMSLAGGYNEQFF
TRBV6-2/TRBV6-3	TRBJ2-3	CASSYFQGLPISTDTQYF
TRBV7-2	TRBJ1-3	CASSQTTGNTIYF
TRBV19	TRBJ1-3	CAIYLGAPGNTIYF
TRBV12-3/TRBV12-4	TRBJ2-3	CASSLASGGAEYF
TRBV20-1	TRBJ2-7	CSAQDLRGGEQYF
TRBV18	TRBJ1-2	CASSPPGQGAYGYTF
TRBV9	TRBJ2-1	CASSVGQLAAQFF
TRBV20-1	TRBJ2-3	CSASPGTTGDTQYF
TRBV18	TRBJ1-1	CASSRTPGLMNTEAFF
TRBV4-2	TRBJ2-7	CASSQGGTGVNGEQYF